This T cell receptor (beta chain) appears in the sequencing data of a study of T cell repertoires in cytomegalovirus infection. Whole-study context: Public signatures in TCR beta pointed to CMV infection and matching HLA type.

One entry per CDR3 protein, called by TCRdb with MiXCR from the reads. The sample records approximately 1,000,000 distinct CDR3 sequences, about 33% being singletons. Findings of the study overall: Cumulated frequencies of public TCR beta families served to identify carriers of CMV plus the relevant HLA.

Germline V lookup: CDR1 LGHNT, CDR2 FRNRAP. The CDR3 loop spans 13 amino acids. V was shortened by 6 bases and J by 4 bases, with 12 bases between the two germline ends. This clonotype was counted a few times. The antigen is not known. V is TRBV12-5 and J is TRBJ1-2; D perhaps matches TRBD1 (6 bases). The source is a human donor in good health (CMV status not recorded). Some clones in this sample may be carry-over from other donors' samples. Sequenced here: cultured CD8+ T cells from PBMCs, sampled from culture after CMV antigen stimulation. CDR3 amino acids: CASGFTGSYGYTF. Written as DNA, the CDR3 is TGTGCTAGTGGGTTCACAGGGTCCTATGGCTACACCTTC.